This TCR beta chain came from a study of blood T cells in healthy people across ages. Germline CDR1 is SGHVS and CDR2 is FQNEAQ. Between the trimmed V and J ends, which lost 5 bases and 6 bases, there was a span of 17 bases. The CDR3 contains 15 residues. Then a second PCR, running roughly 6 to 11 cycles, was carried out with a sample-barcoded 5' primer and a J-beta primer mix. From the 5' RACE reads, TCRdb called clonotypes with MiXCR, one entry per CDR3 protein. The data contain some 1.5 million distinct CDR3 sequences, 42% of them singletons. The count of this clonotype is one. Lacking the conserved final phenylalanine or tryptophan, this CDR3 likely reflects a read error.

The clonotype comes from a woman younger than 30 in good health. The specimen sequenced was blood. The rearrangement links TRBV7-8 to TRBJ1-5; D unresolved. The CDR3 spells CASSERRGSSQPQHL. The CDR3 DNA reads TGTGCCAGCAGCGAGCGTCGGGGAAGTAGTCAGCCCCAGCATCTT.